A single sample gave rise to the 17 T cell receptor beta chains below, sequenced in a study of T cell responses to AZD1222 COVID-19 vaccine. TCRdb's copy holds only in-frame clones and misses some; the assay was immunoSEQ multiplex PCR. Of about 160,000 clones detected, around 87% appear once; the ten largest clones hold roughly 4%. Sequencing used peripheral blood, obtained 28 days after the second AZD1222 dose. The receptor set was obtained from an adult who received the AZD1222 COVID-19 vaccine.

This chain joins TRBV29-1 and TRBJ1-4, with 10 bases fitting TRBD1. The junction had 5 bases not matched to a gene; V was cut back by 7 bases and J by 6 bases. CDR1 SQVTM and CDR2 ANQGSEA come from the germline V gene. The CDR3 has 13 amino acids. CDR3 residues: CSGRQGADEKLFF. The CDR3 bases are TGCAGCGGTCGACAGGGGGCAGATGAAAAACTGTTTTTT.

The chain has TRBV14 and TRBJ2-5; the D is unclear. The germline gives CDR1 SGHDN, CDR2 FVKESK. The CDR3 loop spans 16 amino acids. V was pared by 2 bases and J by 1 base, with 14 bases between. The CDR3 DNA reads TGTGCCAGCAGCCAACTAGGATCAGGCGGCCAAGAGACCCAGTACTTC. This translates into CASSQLGSGGQETQYF.

V is TRBV21-1 and J is TRBJ1-5; the DNA was not used to check the table's D call, TRBD1. TRBV21-1 is listed as a pseudogene. The CDR3 is 17 residues long. Here the CDR3 reads CASSSCGTDYSNQPQHF. As DNA, the CDR3 is TGTGCCAGCAGCAGCTGCGGGACAGACTATAGCAATCAGCCCCAGCATTTT.

The rearrangement joins TRBV4-3 to TRBJ1-2; possible D gene TRBD1, 6 bases. CDR3 size: 17 residues. Germline loops: CDR1 LGHNA, CDR2 YSLEER. V was clipped by 0 bases and J by 0 bases, with 14 bases between them. CDR3 protein: CASSQDVPGTTNYGYTF. CDR3 nucleotides: TGCGCCAGCAGCCAAGATGTCCCAGGGACAACTAACTATGGCTACACCTTC.

The chain has TRBV15 and TRBJ1-2; D not certain. Germline V lookup: CDR1 LNHNV, CDR2 YYDKDF (reference sequence). V was cut by 0 bases and J by 3 bases, with 14 bases left in between. The CDR3 length is 16 residues. The CDR3 spells CATSREGFFEDYGYTF. CDR3 coding DNA: TGTGCCACCAGCAGAGAGGGATTTTTTGAAGACTATGGCTACACCTTC.

A word on this clone: In the same sample, other DNA sequences code for this CDR3. The V call is TRBV10-1, the J call TRBJ1-1; tentatively, D is TRBD1 (5 bases). Trimming pared 2 bases from V and 4 bases from J, leaving 5 bases between. Germline lookup yields CDR1 WNHNN and CDR2 SYGVQD (reference sequence). The length of the CDR3 is 12 residues. CDR3 sequence reads: CASSEGGTEAFF. The CDR3 nucleotides are TGCGCCAGCAGTGAGGGGGGCACTGAAGCTTTCTTT.

CDR3: CATSREVLGLEKLFF. The DNA for the CDR3 is TGTGCCACCAGCAGAGAGGTGTTGGGCCTCGAAAAACTGTTTTTT. The genes are TRBV15 and TRBJ1-4; the D is unclear. V was clipped by 0 bases and J by 8 bases, with 13 bases between them. The CDR3 has 15 residues. CDR1 is LNHNV, CDR2 YYDKDF, per germline (reference sequence).

CDR3 coding DNA: TGTGCCAGCAGTTACCCGGGACAGGGGGCCGGAGATACGCAGTATTTT. Translating it yields CASSYPGQGAGDTQYF. The chain joins TRBV6-5 to TRBJ2-3; 12 nucleotides agree with TRBD1. The ends lost 2 bases at V and 5 bases at J; junction bases unmatched: 5. Germline V gene data show CDR1 as MNHEY and CDR2 as SVGAGI. The CDR3 has 16 amino acids.

This sequence joins TRBV28 and TRBJ1-6; D ambiguous. The CDR3 has 15 residues. CDR1 and CDR2 (germline): MDHEN, SYDVKM. Between the trimmed V and J ends, which lost 4 bases and 5 bases, there was a span of 12 bases. CDR3 sequence: CASSWSYRDNSPLHF. In DNA form, the CDR3 reads TGTGCCAGCAGTTGGAGTTACCGGGATAATTCACCCCTCCACTTT.

The chain joins TRBV3-1 (or the pseudogene TRBV3-2) to TRBJ2-5; unclear D gene. Germline V gene sequence: CDR1 LGHDT, CDR2 YNNKEL (reference sequence). Between the trimmed V and J ends, which lost 0 bases and 5 bases, there was a span of 16 bases. CDR3 length: 16 amino acids. CDR3 loop: CASSQDLLRGWETQYF. CDR3 bases: TGTGCCAGCAGCCAAGACCTGTTGCGCGGCTGGGAGACCCAGTACTTC.

The J gene is TRBJ2-1, the V gene TRBV29-1; 7 bases align to TRBD2. V was pared by 5 bases and J by 12 bases, with 7 bases of the junction left unmatched. CDR3 length: 11 residues. CDR1 and CDR2 from the germline V gene are SQVTM and ANQGSEA. The CDR3 DNA sequence: TGCAGCGTTACTAGCGAAGAGGTGCAGTTCTTC. Its translation: CSVTSEEVQFF.

This chain uses TRBV5-4 with TRBJ2-4; no firm D call. CDR1 SGHNT and CDR2 YYREEE come from the germline V gene (reference sequence). V was shortened by 0 bases and J by 0 bases, with 7 bases between the two germline ends. The CDR3 spans 15 residues. The chain's CDR3 is CASSLAPIAKNIQYF. The CDR3 DNA reads TGTGCCAGCAGCTTGGCTCCCATAGCCAAAAACATTCAGTACTTC.

The chain recombines TRBV20-1 with TRBJ1-2; no reliable D call. The length of the CDR3 is 10 residues. The V and J ends lost 6 bases and 8 bases respectively, with 10 bases between them. Germline loops: CDR1 DFQATT, CDR2 SNEGSKA (reference sequence). CDR3: CSAYARGYTF. CDR3 in DNA: TGCAGTGCCTACGCTAGGGGCTACACCTTC.

V usage is TRBV11-1 and J usage is TRBJ2-2; TRBD1 matches 7 bases. J gave up 1 base and V 3 bases, and 5 bases lay outside the gene matches. This CDR3 is built from 16 residues. Germline-derived CDR1 and CDR2 are SGHAT and FQDESV (reference sequence). The DNA of the CDR3 is TGTGCCAGCAGCTTTTCAGGGGGTCGGAACACCGGGGAGCTGTTTTTT. Translating gives CASSFSGGRNTGELFF.

V is TRBV6-5 and J is TRBJ2-1, with 12 bases aligning to TRBD2. The V gene's germline CDR1 is MNHEY and CDR2 SVGAGI. CDR3 length equals 14 residues. The trim removed 5 bases at V and 4 bases at J, leaving 0 bases unmatched. The CDR3 protein is CASSTSGGYNEQFF. CDR3 in DNA: TGTGCCAGCAGTACTAGCGGGGGGTACAATGAGCAGTTCTTC.

The CDR3 protein is CASSLNGGLSYNEQFF. In DNA, the CDR3 is TGCGCCAGCAGCTTGAACGGGGGTCTCTCCTACAATGAGCAGTTCTTC. The rearrangement joins TRBV5-1 to TRBJ2-1, with D maybe TRBD2 (6 bases). CDR1 SGHRS and CDR2 YFSETQ come from the germline V gene. Trimming removed 1 base at V and 0 bases at J, with 11 bases between. CDR3 length equals 16 residues.

This clone was observed a single time. V gene TRBV4-2 combines with J gene TRBJ1-5; D uncertain. CDR3 length equals 14 residues. Germline V gene data show CDR1 as LGHNA and CDR2 as YNFKEQ. V was cut by 0 bases and J by 5 bases, with 8 bases left in between. The chain's CDR3 is CASSQDVAYQPQHF. CDR3 nucleotide sequence: TGTGCCAGCAGCCAAGATGTGGCGTATCAGCCCCAGCATTTT.